This TCR beta chain was recorded in a study of control samples from healthy donors and cancer patients (dated by TCRdb to the early 2020s). As encoded in the germline V gene, CDR1 is KGHSY while CDR2 is FQNENV. The junction carries 11 bases between V and J, which are trimmed by 3 bases and 2 bases respectively. From cysteine to phenylalanine, the CDR3 is 15 amino acids long. Left in the record is the CDR3 DNA by itself, 45 bases read in frame from the first base. This clone appeared a few times. This clone's antigen is unknown. No base quality values were provided; no much bigger clone lies one nucleotide off. Receptors were amplified or captured by the immunoSEQ multiplex PCR assay. This is the immuneACCESS table as TCRdb keeps it, with only in-frame sequences that have V and J called. A part of the clones is gone; compared with another copy, unresolved V genes explain less than half, and the rest is unexplained. Recorded for this sample are about 80,000 clones; 85% to 90% of them occurred a single time. Together, the top ten hold around 7.6% of the sample.

The sequence was obtained from an older woman in good health. The chain was built from TRBV16 and TRBJ1-5; matching of 6 bases hints at TRBD1 as the D gene. Sequencing was done on a sample of blood. The DNA sequence reads TGTGCCAGCAGCCATAAACAGGGTCGCAATCAGCCCCAGCATTTT. Its amino acids are CASSHKQGRNQPQHF.